This record covers a single T cell receptor beta chain. Original analysis: By means of reference gene primer amplification, nucleated cell counts were estimated. Generated by immunoSEQ multiplex PCR, the TCRdb table keeps only in-frame clones and is missing some. V and J calls and clone size are given by that table; D and trimming were obtained from the DNA. The profile shows some 190,000 clones, about nine tenths of them singletons. This entry is derived from a study of blood T cell repertoires in COVID-19. Study overall: Sites in the United States, Italy and Spain provided acute and convalescent COVID-19 samples. PBMCs, B-cell-depleted T cells, or T cells provided the cDNA or gDNA that made up the material.

Germline values: CDR1 MNHNS, CDR2 SASEGT. The CDR3 runs 16 residues. The ends were cut back, 2 bases at V and 8 bases at J, with 21 bases in the middle. The source material was peripheral blood. This chain joins TRBV6-1 and TRBJ1-2, with a weak D call TRBD1 (5 bases). This clonotype originated in a man aged 18 to 29 with active or convalescent COVID-19. The DNA of the CDR3 is TGTGCCAGCAGTGAAAGGGGTCAGGGCTCCTTCGGGGGCTACACCTTC. The encoded protein is CASSERGQGSFGGYTF.